This entry lists 11 T cell receptor beta chains sequenced from one sample in a study of cytomegalovirus exposure and HLA in healthy donors. The data were produced by immunoSEQ multiplex PCR, yet TCRdb's version contains in-frame clones alone and is incomplete. The repertoire holds around 170,000 clones, 75% to 90% seen once, with roughly 15% in the top ten. The material sequenced was PBMCs. All receptors come from a young man in good health and CMV-seropositive.

This clone was seen only a few times. The V gene is TRBV27, the J gene TRBJ1-2, with D perhaps matching TRBD1 (6 bases). The germline gives CDR1 MNHEY, CDR2 SMNVEV (reference sequence). V lost 5 bases, J lost 4 bases, and 11 bases lay in between. The CDR3 consists of 13 residues. CDR3 residues: CASSEQGSYGYTF. The CDR3, as DNA: TGTGCCAGCAGTGAACAGGGCAGCTATGGCTACACCTTC.

The V gene is TRBV7-9, the J gene TRBJ1-2; D remains ambiguous. The CDR3 contains 15 residues. The germline CDR1 and CDR2 sequences are SEHNR and FQNEAQ (reference sequence). The V end lost 6 bases, the J end lost 7 bases, and 21 bases lay between the germline ends. CDR3: CASSDTGRPLGGYTF. CDR3 sequence (DNA): TGTGCCAGCAGTGACACTGGAAGGCCCCTGGGTGGCTACACCTTC.

The chain has TRBV27 and TRBJ2-5; possibly TRBD1 for D (5 bases). The CDR3 consists of 15 residues. Per the germline V gene, CDR1 is MNHEY and CDR2 is SMNVEV (reference sequence). V was cut by 5 bases and J by 4 bases, with 17 bases left in between. CDR3 coding DNA: TGTGCCAGCAGTGGACGAAACCCTAGGGGAGAGACCCAGTACTTC. As protein: CASSGRNPRGETQYF.

This clone was recorded a few times. CDR3 protein: CASSSGTDTYEQYF. The CDR3 coding sequence is TGTGCCAGCAGCTCCGGGACAGATACCTACGAGCAGTACTTC. This rearrangement joins TRBV5-4 to TRBJ2-7; 7 bases fit TRBD1. V was pared by 3 bases and J by 2 bases, with 5 bases of the junction left unmatched. This CDR3 region has 14 residues. The V gene's germline CDR1 is SGHNT and CDR2 YYREEE (reference sequence).

The chain employs TRBV9 and TRBJ1-1, with a possible D match to TRBD1 (5 bases). Per germline, CDR1 SGDLS and CDR2 YYNGEE. V dropped 3 bases and J dropped 6 bases, with 12 bases sitting between them. This CDR3 is 13 amino acids long. The CDR3, as DNA: TGTGCCAGCAGCGGAACTCAGGGCCCTGAAGCTTTCTTT. It translates to CASSGTQGPEAFF. Full variable domain (remainder filled in from reference TRBV9 and TRBJ1-1): DSGVTQTPKHLITATGQRVTLRCSPRSGDLSVYWYQQSLDQGLQFLIQYYNGEERAKGNILERFSAQQFPDLHSELNLSSLELGDSALYFCASSGTQGPEAFFGQGTRLTVV.

CDR3 region: CASTLPSSGANVLTF. CDR3 nucleotide sequence: TGTGCCAGTACCCTACCGAGCTCTGGGGCCAACGTCCTGACTTTC. This sequence joins TRBV19 and TRBJ2-6; D unclear. V lost 7 bases to trimming and J lost 0 bases, with 10 bases between them. The V gene's germline CDR1 is LNHDA and CDR2 SQIVND (reference sequence). The CDR3 consists of 15 residues.

J is TRBJ1-1 and V is TRBV19; 8 bases are a match to TRBD1. J was trimmed by 2 bases and V by 3 bases; bases with no gene match: 2. CDR1 is LNHDA, CDR2 SQIVND, per germline (reference sequence). The CDR3 totals 14 residues. In nucleotides, the CDR3 is TGTGCCAGTAGTATTGGACAGGGTAACACTGAAGCTTTCTTT. Amino acid sequence: CASSIGQGNTEAFF.

This clone was seen a single time. The J gene is TRBJ2-1, the V gene TRBV6-5, with 10 bases fitting TRBD2. The germline gives CDR1 MNHEY, CDR2 SVGAGI. The J segment lost 7 bases and the V segment lost 6 bases, leaving 9 bases of the junction unmatched. This CDR3 is 15 amino acids long. In nucleotides, the CDR3 is TGTGCCAGCAGCTCTTCTCTAGCGGGAGTTAATGAGCAGTTCTTC. Translated: CASSSSLAGVNEQFF.

The chain carries TRBV28 and TRBJ1-2; TRBD1 matches 9 bases. V was clipped by 6 bases and J by 4 bases; unmatched bases: 6. This CDR3 has 14 residues. Germline lookup yields CDR1 MDHEN and CDR2 SYDVKM. DNA for the CDR3: TGTGCCAGCAGCTACCGGGACAGGGCCTATGGCTACACCTTC. Translating it yields CASSYRDRAYGYTF.

The V and J genes are TRBV7-9 and TRBJ2-7, with unresolved D. Germline V gene lookup returns CDR1 SEHNR and CDR2 FQNEAQ (reference sequence). The CDR3 sequence is 14 residues long. Between the trimmed V and J ends, which lost 2 bases and 5 bases, there was a span of 13 bases. CDR3 in amino acids: CASSLTDKPHEQYF. CDR3 DNA sequence: TGTGCCAGCAGCTTAACAGATAAACCCCACGAGCAGTACTTC.

The genes are TRBV6-5 and TRBJ2-7, with D unclear. Looked up from germline, CDR1 is MNHEY and CDR2 is SVGAGI. The CDR3 extends over 13 amino acids. V lost 2 bases and J lost 9, with 14 bases in between. CDR3: CASSYEHPGGQYF. The DNA for the CDR3 is TGTGCCAGCAGTTACGAACACCCCGGCGGGCAGTACTTC.